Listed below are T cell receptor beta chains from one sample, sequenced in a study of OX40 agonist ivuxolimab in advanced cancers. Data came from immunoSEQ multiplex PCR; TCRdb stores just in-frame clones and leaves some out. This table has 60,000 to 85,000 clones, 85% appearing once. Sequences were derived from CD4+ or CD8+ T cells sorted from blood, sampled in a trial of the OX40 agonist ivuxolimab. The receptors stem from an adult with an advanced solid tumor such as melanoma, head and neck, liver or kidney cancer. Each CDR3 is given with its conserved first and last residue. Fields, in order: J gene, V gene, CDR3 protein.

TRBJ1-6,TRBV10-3,CAIRDGDSPLHF
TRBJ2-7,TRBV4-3,CASSARLAGGYEQYF
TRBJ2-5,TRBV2,CASSWEREYSETQYF
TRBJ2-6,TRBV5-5,CASSYSGRNSGANVLTF
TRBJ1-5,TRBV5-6,CASSRDRGIGFLSQPQHF
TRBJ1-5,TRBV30,CASSRQDNQPQHF
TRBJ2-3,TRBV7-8,CASSVQGIRTDTQYF
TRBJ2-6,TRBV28,CASSSDGIPGANVLTF
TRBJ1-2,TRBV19,CASSTPTGHYGYTF
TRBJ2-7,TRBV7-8,CASSLAPLAGGYEQYF
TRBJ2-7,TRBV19,CASSGYGKGQNSYEQYF
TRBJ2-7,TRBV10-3,CAIRSNREGDSYEQYF
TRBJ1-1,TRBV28,CASSFQGNTEAFF
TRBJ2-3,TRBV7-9,CATSAGTGGTDTQYF
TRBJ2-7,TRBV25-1,CASSDSPGQGPSYEQYF
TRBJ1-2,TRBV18,CASSPPETAVAGGYTF
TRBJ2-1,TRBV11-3,CASSLGTSGVYNEQFF
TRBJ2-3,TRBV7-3,CASSFGGDTQYF
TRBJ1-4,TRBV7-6,CASSSQGGGSGEKLFF
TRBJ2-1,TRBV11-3,CASSLGTGIGYNEQFF
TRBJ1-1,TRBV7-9,CASSERGGEAFF
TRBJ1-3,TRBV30,CAWSVVAGSGNTIYF
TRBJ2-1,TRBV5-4,CASSQPGLAMNEQFF
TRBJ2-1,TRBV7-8,CASRFALGTSGLSEQFF
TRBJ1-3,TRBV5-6,CASSLEFTSGNTIYF
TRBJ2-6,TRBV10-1,CASSPGSGANVLTF
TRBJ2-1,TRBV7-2,CASSLAGLGSSYNEQFF
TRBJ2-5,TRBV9,CASSYSGRSETQYF
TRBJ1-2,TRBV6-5,CASRPTGSSGYTF
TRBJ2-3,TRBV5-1,CASSLEHTGTDTQYF
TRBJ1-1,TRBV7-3,CASSFTEITEAFF
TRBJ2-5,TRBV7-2,CASRASSRQETQYF
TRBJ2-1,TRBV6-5,CASSTRGGYNEQFF
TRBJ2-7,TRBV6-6,CASRSTGNGGDYEQYF
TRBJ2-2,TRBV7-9,CASRPGVVGVTGELFF
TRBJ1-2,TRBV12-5,CASASGGANYGYTF
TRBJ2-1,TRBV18,CASSRETGTNEQFF
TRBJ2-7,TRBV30,CAWSTYWDSNYEQYF
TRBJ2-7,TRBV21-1,CASTKGLAGWSSYEQYF
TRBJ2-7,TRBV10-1,CASSEGGYEQYF
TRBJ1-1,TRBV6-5,CASSYSSLSGGFEAFF
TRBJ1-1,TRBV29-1,CSPGGYAEAFF
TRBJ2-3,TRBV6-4,CASSAHRPRQGLYTDTQYF
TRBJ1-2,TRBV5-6,CASSSRGQPNYGYTF
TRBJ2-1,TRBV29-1,CSVPPSGSYHEQFF
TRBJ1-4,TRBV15,CATSPGRGRSNEKLFF
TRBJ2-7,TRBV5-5,CASSFSGGYEQYF
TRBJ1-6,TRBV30,CAWRRTEGPLHF
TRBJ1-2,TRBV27,CASSSGQGNGYTF
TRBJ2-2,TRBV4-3,CASSQGTGELFF
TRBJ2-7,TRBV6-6,CAPGDHHSYEQYF